Listed below are T cell receptor beta chains from one sample, sequenced in a study of cytotoxic CD8 clonotypes in ibrutinib-treated CLL. Assay used: immunoSEQ multiplex PCR; TCRdb lists only in-frame clones, some missing. The table has about 310,000 clones, 80% seen once. The source was PBMCs, collected before ibrutinib treatment. The source of these receptors is a human donor with chronic lymphocytic leukemia. Each CDR3 is given with its conserved first and last residue. A D gene is named only where the DNA matches it firmly.

TRBV4-2,TRBD1,15,CASSQDGTGFEELFF
TRBV6-5,-,12,CASSSGLNEQFF
TRBV4-3,-,16,CASSQEARGGTDTQYF
TRBV28,-,14,CASSLLIQTYEQYF
TRBV9,-,17,CASSVLTTTSSYNEQFF
TRBV30,TRBD1,12,CAWTRGTGELFF
TRBV30,-,14,CAWRFWGSDTEAFF
TRBV29-1,TRBD2,12,CSVEIAGVEQFF
TRBV7-9,-,13,CASSVTVDNEQFF
TRBV10-3,TRBD2,17,CAIKKTKLAGEDNEQFF
TRBV30,-,14,CAWSPDPRVETQYF
TRBV4-3,-,15,CASRWTSATNEKLFF
TRBV6-1,TRBD1,14,CASRRTGGAHEQYF
TRBV9,-,13,CASSPGFTGGYTF
TRBV5-4,TRBD1,14,CASSLDRGTDTQYF
TRBV7-6,-,14,CASSFTTSSYEQYF
TRBV6-1,-,15,CASSPPGTLGTEAFF
TRBV11-2,TRBD2,15,CASSLGTSGSYEQYF
TRBV6-6,-,12,CASSYQPNEQFF
TRBV7-9,-,14,CASSPPGPTGELFF
TRBV5-1,-,14,CASSLVGLDQPQHF
TRBV5-6,-,13,CASSLASAGTQYF
TRBV13,-,14,CASSSGSSTDTQYF
TRBV10-3,-,13,CATTDGQQETQYF
TRBV4-3,-,9,CASSQEQFF
TRBV29-1,-,11,CSADVNYGYTF
TRBV5-5,-,12,CASSWGATEAFF
TRBV25-1,-,13,CASSEFFQAEAFF
TRBV4-2,TRBD1,15,CASSQEDRGLDGYTF
TRBV5-4,-,13,CASSLAVTGELFF
TRBV27,-,15,CASSSDRSSYNEQFF
TRBV12-5,-,16,CASGLGTAKEGYGYTF
TRBV9,-,14,CASSVSGLGYEQYF
TRBV30,-,10,CAGGADTQYF
TRBV5-4,TRBD1,14,CASSPDRGGETQYF
TRBV19,-,13,CASKIGGSGELFF
TRBV10-1,-,12,CASSDGHYEQYF
TRBV5-4,-,12,CASREGPETQYF
TRBV27,-,15,CASTSKTYLNTEAFF
TRBV7-7,TRBD1,14,CASSTGAPTGELFF
TRBV15,-,24,CATSRDLKVSQRNRATTLNYGYTF
TRBV25-1,-,14,CASSESGYNYGYTF
TRBV4-2,-,16,CASSQGSNKRLETQYF
TRBV4-3,TRBD2,18,CASSQDRPLAGRSGEQFF
TRBV6-5,-,13,CASSYSRGDTQYF
TRBV10-3,TRBD1,14,CATRTGTDEQPQHF
TRBV4-3,TRBD2,18,CASSQDRLARELYNEQFF
TRBV6-6,-,12,CASSYPSDGYTF
TRBV29-1,-,13,CSVLARSSYEQYF
TRBV4-3,TRBD2,14,CASSQDLGGYEQYF
TRBV18,-,14,CASSPPGSNQPQHF
TRBV6-1,-,14,CASSDPGVGNTIYF
TRBV5-4,TRBD1,14,CASSSGQGRLGYTF
TRBV9,-,17,CASSVAPGTDYYNEQFF
TRBV4-1,TRBD1,15,CASIPSTGDTGELFF
TRBV27,TRBD2,16,CASSAVAGGSSYEQYF
TRBV7-2,-,16,CASSLALAGLNTEAFF
TRBV9,-,15,CASTPTPAGANVLTF
TRBV7-3,TRBD2,16,CASSLTGLAGENEQFF
TRBV5-6,-,13,CASSPTLNTEAFF